The entry below describes one TCR beta chain. The data belong to a study of blood T cell repertoires in COVID-19. The overall study: Spain, Italy and the United States supplied samples that represented acute and convalescent COVID-19.

Between the trimmed V and J ends, which lost 5 bases and 4 bases, there was a span of 9 bases. CDR1 is MNHEY, CDR2 SVGAGI, per germline. The CDR3 totals 12 residues. As handled by the study authors: Estimated nucleated cell counts came from reference gene primer amplification. The protocol was immunoSEQ multiplex PCR, while the TCRdb copy is restricted to in-frame clones and leaves out a portion. Clonal size and the V and J genes are those of that table, whereas D and trimming came from the DNA. The profile shows roughly 110,000 clones, 71% of them singletons. Sequences were obtained from peripheral blood. The sequence was collected from a human donor with acute or convalescent COVID-19. The donor label of this sample is uncertain. This chain links TRBV6-5 with TRBJ2-7; tentatively, D is TRBD2 (5 bases). DNA of the CDR3: TGTGCCAGCAGTAGCGGACGGTACGAGCAGTACTTC. Its protein product is CASSSGRYEQYF.